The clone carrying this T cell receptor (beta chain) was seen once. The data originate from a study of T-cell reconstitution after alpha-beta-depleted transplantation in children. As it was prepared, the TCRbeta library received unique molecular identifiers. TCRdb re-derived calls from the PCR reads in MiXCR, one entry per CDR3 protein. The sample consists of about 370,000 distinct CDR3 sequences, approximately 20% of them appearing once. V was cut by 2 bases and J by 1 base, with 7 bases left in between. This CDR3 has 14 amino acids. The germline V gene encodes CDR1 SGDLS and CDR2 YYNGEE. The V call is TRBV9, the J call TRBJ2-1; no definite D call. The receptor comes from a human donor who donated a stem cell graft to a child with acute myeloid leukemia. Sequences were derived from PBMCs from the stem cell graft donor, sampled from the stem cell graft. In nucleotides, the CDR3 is TGTGCCAGCAGCGTTTCGCCTTCCTACAATGAGCAGTTCTTC. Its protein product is CASSVSPSYNEQFF.